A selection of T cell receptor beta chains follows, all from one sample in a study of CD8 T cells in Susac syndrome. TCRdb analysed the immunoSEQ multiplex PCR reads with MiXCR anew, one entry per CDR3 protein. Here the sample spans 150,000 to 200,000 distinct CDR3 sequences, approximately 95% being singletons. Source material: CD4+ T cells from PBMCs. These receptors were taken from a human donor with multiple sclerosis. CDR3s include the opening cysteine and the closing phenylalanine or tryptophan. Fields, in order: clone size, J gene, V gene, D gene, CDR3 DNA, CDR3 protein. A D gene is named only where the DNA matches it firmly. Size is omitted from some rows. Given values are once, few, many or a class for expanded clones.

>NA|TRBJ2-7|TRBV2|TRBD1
TGTGCCAGCCGCATACAGGGGGGCAGCTCCTACGAGCAGTACTTC
CASRIQGGSSYEQYF
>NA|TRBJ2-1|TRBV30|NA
TGTGCCTGGAGTGTGGGGCAGGGTTCCTACAATGAGCAGTTCTTC
CAWSVGQGSYNEQFF
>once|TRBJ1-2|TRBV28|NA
TGTGCCAGCACCCGGGAAGGGGGCTATGGCTACACCTTC
CASTREGGYGYTF
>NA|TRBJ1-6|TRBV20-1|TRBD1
TGCAGTGCTAGTGAGGGGGCGCGGGATAATTCACCCCTCCACTTT
CSASEGARDNSPLHF
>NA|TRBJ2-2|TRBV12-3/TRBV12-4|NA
TGTGCCAGCACCCTGGGGAACAGGGCCAGTCCCGGGGAGCTGTTTTTT
CASTLGNRASPGELFF
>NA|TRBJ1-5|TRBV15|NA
TGTGCCACCAGCAGCGGTGGGGTTTGGAGCAATCAGCCCCAGCATTTT
CATSSGGVWSNQPQHF
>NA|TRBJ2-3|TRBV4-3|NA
TGCGCCAGCAGCCGTGAGCGGGCCGCAGATACGCAGTATTTT
CASSRERAADTQYF
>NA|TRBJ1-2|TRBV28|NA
TGTGCCAGCAGATGGACGGGTTATGGCTACACCTTC
CASRWTGYGYTF
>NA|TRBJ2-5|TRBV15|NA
TGTGCCACCAGCAGGGGAGAGACCCAGTACTTC
CATSRGETQYF
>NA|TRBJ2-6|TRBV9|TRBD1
TGTGCCAGCAGCGGCATACAGGGGGTCAACGTCCTGACTTTC
CASSGIQGVNVLTF
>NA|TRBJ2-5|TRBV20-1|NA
TGCAGCGCCGAGCCGACAGGCCCAACCTCCAAAGAGACCCAGTACTTC
CSAEPTGPTSKETQYF
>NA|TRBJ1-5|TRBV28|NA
TGTGCCAGCACCCCTACCTCTAGCAATCAGCCCCAGCATTTT
CASTPTSSNQPQHF
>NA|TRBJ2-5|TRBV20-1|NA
TGCAGTGCTAAGCTTCAGAGGCAAGAGACCCAGTACTTC
CSAKLQRQETQYF
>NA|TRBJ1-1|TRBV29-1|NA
TGCAGCGTTGGAACCCGACAGACCACTGAAGCTTTCTTT
CSVGTRQTTEAFF
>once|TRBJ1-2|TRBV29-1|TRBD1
TGCAGCGTACTGTCGACAGGGGGCAGGTATGGCTACACCTTC
CSVLSTGGRYGYTF
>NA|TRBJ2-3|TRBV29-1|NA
TGCAGCGTTGAAGTTGGACCCTCCGATACGCAGTATTTT
CSVEVGPSDTQYF
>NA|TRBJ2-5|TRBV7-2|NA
TGTGCCAGCAGCACCCGGGACTCCGGTATGGGGGAGACCCAGTACTTC
CASSTRDSGMGETQYF
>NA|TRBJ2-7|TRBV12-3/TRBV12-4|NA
TGTGCCAGCAGTACAGGGACTTACGAGCAGTACTTC
CASSTGTYEQYF
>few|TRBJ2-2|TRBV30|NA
TGTGCCTGGAGTCCCAACACCGGGGAGCTGTTTTTT
CAWSPNTGELFF
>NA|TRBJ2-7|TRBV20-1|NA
TGCAGTGCTGCCCGACAGACTTACGAGCAGTACTTC
CSAARQTYEQYF
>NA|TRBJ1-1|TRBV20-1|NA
TGCAGTGCTAGAGATTCAGGGTTGGGGAATATGAACACTGAAGCTTTCTTT
CSARDSGLGNMNTEAFF
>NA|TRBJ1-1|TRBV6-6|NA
TGTGCCAGCAGTCGCGAGATCGAAGCTTTCTTT
CASSREIEAFF
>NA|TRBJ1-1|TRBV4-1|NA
TGCGCCAGCAGCCATAGACGGGGGAGCTTGGACACTGAAGCTTTCTTT
CASSHRRGSLDTEAFF
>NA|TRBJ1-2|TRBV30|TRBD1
TGTGCCTCCCAGACAGGGAGCTATGGCTACACCTTC
CASQTGSYGYTF
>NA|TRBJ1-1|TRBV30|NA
TGTGCCTGGAGTCGCTTATTCCTGGACACTGAAGCTTTCTTT
CAWSRLFLDTEAFF
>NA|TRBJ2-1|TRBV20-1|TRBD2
TGCAGCGCACCCCCCCTAGCGGGGGGGAATTACAATGAGCAGTTCTTC
CSAPPLAGGNYNEQFF
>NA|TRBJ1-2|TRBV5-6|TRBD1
TGTGCCAGCAGCTCGTATTGGACAGGGGGCGCGGAGAATGGCTACACCTTC
CASSSYWTGGAENGYTF
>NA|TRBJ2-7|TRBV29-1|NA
TGCAGCGTTGCCACAGGGAGCTCCTACGAGCAGTACTTC
CSVATGSSYEQYF
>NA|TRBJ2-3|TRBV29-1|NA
TGCAGCGTGTGGGGGCCACGCACAGATACGCAGTATTTT
CSVWGPRTDTQYF
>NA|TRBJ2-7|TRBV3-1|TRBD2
TGTGCCAGCAGCCAAGGGGGCGGGGGCTACGAGCAGTACTTC
CASSQGGGGYEQYF
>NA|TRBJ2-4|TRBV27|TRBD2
TGTGCCAGCAGGCCCCTTCGCGGGGGGCTTCATCGGGCCAAAAACATTCAGTACTTC
CASRPLRGGLHRAKNIQYF
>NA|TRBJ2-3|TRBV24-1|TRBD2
TGTGCCACCAGAAAAGCGGGGAACACAGATACGCAGTATTTT
CATRKAGNTDTQYF
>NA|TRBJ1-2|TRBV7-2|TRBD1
TGTGCCAGCAGCTTAGTGGACAGGGCATACTACACCTTC
CASSLVDRAYYTF
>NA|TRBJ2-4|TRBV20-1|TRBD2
TGCAGTGCTAGAACGAGCGGGGCGACCCTAGCCAAAAACATTCAGTACTTC
CSARTSGATLAKNIQYF
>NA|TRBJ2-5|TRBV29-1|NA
TGCAGCGTGGACCTCAGGGGTTTGGAGACCCAGTACTTC
CSVDLRGLETQYF
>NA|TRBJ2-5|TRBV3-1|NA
TGTGCCAGCAGCCAAGCGGACAGAAAGGAGACCCAGTACTTC
CASSQADRKETQYF
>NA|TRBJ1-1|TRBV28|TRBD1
TGTGCCAGCAGTGGAACGACAGGGCCTCCGAACACTGAAGCTTTCTTT
CASSGTTGPPNTEAFF
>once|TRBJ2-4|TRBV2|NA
TGTGCCAGCAGTGACAGGGGTTCGGCTTGGGGCATTCAGTACTTC
CASSDRGSAWGIQYF
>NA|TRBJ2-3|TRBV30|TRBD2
TGTGCCTGGGATAGCGGGGGGCCCACAGATACGCAGTATTTT
CAWDSGGPTDTQYF
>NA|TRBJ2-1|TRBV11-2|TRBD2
TGTGCCAGCAGCTTAAGGTCTAGCGGCTTCCGCGATGAGCAGTTCTTC
CASSLRSSGFRDEQFF
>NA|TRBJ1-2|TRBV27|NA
TGTGCCAGCAGTTTTGAGGGGAACTATGGCTACACCTTC
CASSFEGNYGYTF
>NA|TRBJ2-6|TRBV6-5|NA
TGTGCCAGCAGTTCCGCACTTAGGGCCAACGTCCTGACTTTC
CASSSALRANVLTF
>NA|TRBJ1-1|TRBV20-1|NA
TGCAGTGCTAGAGACCGGACCAACGGTGAAGCTTTCTTT
CSARDRTNGEAFF
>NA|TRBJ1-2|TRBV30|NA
TGTGCCTGGAGTCCCACAGGGCGACGCTATGGCTACACCTTC
CAWSPTGRRYGYTF
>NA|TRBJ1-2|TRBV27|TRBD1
TGTGCCAGCAGTAGACAAGGACAGGGAGGCGGTGGCTACACCTTC
CASSRQGQGGGGYTF
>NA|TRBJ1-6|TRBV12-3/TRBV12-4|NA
TGTGCCAGCAGTTTAGATGGGGGGAATAATTCACCCCTCCACTTT
CASSLDGGNNSPLHF
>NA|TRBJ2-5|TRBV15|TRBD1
TGTGCCACCAGCAGAGATCGAGGACAGGGGGGGACCCAGTACTTC
CATSRDRGQGGTQYF
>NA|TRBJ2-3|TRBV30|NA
TGTGCCCTAGGTGGGCGAGGGGATACGCAGTATTTT
CALGGRGDTQYF
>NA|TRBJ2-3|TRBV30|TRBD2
TGTGCCTGGAGGGGGCGGACTAGCGGAGCCGCTAGCACAGATACGCAGTATTTT
CAWRGRTSGAASTDTQYF
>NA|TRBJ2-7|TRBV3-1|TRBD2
TGTGCCAGCAGCCAGGGACTAGCGGGGACCTACGAGCAGTACTTC
CASSQGLAGTYEQYF